The present T cell receptor (beta chain) was sequenced within a study of blood T cells in healthy people across ages. In the study overall: Template switching retrieved approximately one barcoded beta molecule for each two T cells.

In its sample, this clonotype was seen a few times. Its matching antigen is unknown. The length of the CDR3 is 13 residues. With V trimmed by 6 bases and J by 5 bases, 6 bases remained unmatched. CDR1 and CDR2 from the germline V gene are MNHEY and SVGEGT. At least 7 million PBMCs were isolated per sample. Broader study findings: Older individuals had lower TCR beta diversity per million T cells (the decline was roughly linear). Long-lived donors had more naive CD4+ cells and higher diversity than aged donors.

A second PCR of 7 to 11 cycles used a sample-barcoded 5' primer and a J-beta primer mix. TCRdb processed the 5' RACE reads anew with MiXCR; each CDR3 protein has one entry. The top ten hold 13% of the sample, which has about a million distinct CDR3 sequences, around 48% seen once. V usage is TRBV6-2 or TRBV6-3 and J usage is TRBJ2-5, with 7 bases identical to TRBD2. Sequencing input: blood. The sequence was obtained from a man aged 30-40 years in good health. CDR3 in amino acids: CASRTRLAETQYF. The CDR3 bases are TGTGCCAGCAGGACAAGACTAGCTGAGACCCAGTACTTC.